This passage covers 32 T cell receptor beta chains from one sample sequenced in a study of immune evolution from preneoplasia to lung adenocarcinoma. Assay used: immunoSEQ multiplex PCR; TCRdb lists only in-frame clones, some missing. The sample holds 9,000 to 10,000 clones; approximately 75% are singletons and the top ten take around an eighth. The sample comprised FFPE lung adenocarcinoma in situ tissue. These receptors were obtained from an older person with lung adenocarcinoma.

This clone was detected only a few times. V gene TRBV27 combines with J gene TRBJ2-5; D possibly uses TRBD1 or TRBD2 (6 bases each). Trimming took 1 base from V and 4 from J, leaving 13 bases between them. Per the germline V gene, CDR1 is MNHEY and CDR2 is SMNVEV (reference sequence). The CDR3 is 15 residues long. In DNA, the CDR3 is TGTGCCAGCAGTTTATTTAGGGGGGATCGAGAGACCCAGTACTTC. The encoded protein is CASSLFRGDRETQYF.

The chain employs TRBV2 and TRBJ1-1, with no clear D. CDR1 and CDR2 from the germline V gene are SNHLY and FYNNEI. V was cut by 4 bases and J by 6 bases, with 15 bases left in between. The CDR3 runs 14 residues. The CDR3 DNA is TGTGCCAGCAGTGCCGAAAGGTCCCAGGCTGAAGCTTTCTTT. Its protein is CASSAERSQAEAFF.

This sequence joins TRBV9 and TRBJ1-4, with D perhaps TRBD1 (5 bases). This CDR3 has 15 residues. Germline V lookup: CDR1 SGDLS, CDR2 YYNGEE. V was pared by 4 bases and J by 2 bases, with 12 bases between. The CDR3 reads CASSPTGTTNEKLFF. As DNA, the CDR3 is TGTGCCAGCAGCCCCACCGGGACTACTAATGAAAAACTGTTTTTT.

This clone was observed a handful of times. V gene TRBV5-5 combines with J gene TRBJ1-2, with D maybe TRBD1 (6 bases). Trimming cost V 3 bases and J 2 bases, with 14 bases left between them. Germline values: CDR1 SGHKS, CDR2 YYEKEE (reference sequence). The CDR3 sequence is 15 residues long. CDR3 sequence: CASSSGVAGNYGYTF. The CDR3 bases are TGTGCCAGCAGCTCAGGGGTGGCAGGCAACTATGGCTACACCTTC.

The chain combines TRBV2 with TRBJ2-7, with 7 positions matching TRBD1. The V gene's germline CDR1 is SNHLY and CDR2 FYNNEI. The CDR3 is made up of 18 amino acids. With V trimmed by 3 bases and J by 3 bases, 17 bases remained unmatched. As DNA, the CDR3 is TGTGCCAGCAGTGATATAGCGAGGCCGGGACAGCGTCTCTACGAGCAGTACTTC. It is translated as CASSDIARPGQRLYEQYF.

The CDR3 protein is CAWGGGSSYNSPLHF. CDR3 coding DNA: TGTGCCTGGGGAGGGGGGAGCTCCTATAATTCACCCCTCCACTTT. The chain has TRBV30 and TRBJ1-6; D is possibly TRBD1 (6 bases). The CDR3 spans 15 residues. From germline, CDR1 is GTSNPN and CDR2 SVGIG (reference sequence). V was pared by 5 bases and J by 0 bases, with 11 bases between.

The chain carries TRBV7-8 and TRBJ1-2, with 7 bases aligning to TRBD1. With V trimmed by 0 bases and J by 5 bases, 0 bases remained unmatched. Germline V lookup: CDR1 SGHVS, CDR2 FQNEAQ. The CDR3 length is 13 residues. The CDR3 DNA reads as TGTGCCAGCAGCTTAGCGGGACAGTATGGCTACACCTTC. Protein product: CASSLAGQYGYTF.

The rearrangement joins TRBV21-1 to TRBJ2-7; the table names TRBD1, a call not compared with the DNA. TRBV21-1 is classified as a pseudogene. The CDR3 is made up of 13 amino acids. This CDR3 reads CASSTGQVYEQYF. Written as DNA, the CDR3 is TGTGCCAGCAGCACCGGACAGGTCTACGAGCAGTACTTC.

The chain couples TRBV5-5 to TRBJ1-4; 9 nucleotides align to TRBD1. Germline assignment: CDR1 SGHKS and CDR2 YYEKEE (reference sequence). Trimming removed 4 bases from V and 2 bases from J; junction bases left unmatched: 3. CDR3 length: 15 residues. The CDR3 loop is CASSEGQGTNEKLFF. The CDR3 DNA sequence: TGTGCCAGCAGCGAAGGACAGGGGACTAATGAAAAACTGTTTTTT.

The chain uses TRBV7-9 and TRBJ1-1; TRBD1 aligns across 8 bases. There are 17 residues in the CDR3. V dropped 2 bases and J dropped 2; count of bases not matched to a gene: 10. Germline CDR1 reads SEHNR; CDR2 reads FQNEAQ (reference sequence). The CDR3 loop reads CASSLSRPGGVNTEAFF. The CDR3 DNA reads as TGTGCCAGCAGCTTAAGTCGCCCAGGGGGCGTAAACACTGAAGCTTTCTTT. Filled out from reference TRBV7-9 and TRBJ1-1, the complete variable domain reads DTGVSQNPRHKITKRGQNVTFRCDPISEHNRLYWYRQTLGQGPEFLTYFQNEAQLEKSRLLSDRFSAERPKGSFSTLEIQRTEQGDSAMYLCASSLSRPGGVNTEAFFGQGTRLTVV.

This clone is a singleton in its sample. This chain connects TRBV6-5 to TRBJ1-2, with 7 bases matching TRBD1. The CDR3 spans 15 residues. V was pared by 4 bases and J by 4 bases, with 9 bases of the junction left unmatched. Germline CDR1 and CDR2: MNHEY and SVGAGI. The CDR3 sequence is CASSSHRGFSYGYTF. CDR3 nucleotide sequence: TGTGCCAGCAGTTCCCACAGGGGATTTAGCTATGGCTACACCTTC.

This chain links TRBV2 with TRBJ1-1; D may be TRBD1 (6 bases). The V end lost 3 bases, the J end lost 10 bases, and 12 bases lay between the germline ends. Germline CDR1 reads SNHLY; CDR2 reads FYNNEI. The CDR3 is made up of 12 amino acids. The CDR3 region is CASSEDSQLAFF. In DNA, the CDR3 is TGTGCCAGCAGTGAGGACAGTCAGCTAGCTTTCTTT.

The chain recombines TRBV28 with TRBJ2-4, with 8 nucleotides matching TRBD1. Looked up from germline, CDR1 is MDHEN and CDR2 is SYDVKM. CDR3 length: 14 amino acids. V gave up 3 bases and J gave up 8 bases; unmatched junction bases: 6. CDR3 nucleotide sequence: TGTGCCAGCAGTTTGGACAGGGACGAGGACATTCAGTACTTC. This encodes CASSLDRDEDIQYF.

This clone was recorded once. The CDR3 sequence is CASSITTGENQPQHF. The CDR3 DNA sequence: TGTGCCAGCAGTATTACGACAGGCGAAAATCAGCCCCAGCATTTT. This chain connects TRBV6-5 to TRBJ1-5, with D maybe TRBD1 (6 bases). Germline-derived CDR1 and CDR2 are MNHEY and SVGAGI. This CDR3 is built from 15 residues. V lost 5 bases, J lost 4 bases, and 15 bases lay in between.

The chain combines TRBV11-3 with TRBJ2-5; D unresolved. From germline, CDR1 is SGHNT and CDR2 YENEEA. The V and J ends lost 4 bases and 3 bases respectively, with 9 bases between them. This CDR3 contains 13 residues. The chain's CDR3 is CASSSDAKETQYF. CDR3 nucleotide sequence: TGTGCCAGCAGCTCGGACGCTAAAGAGACCCAGTACTTC.

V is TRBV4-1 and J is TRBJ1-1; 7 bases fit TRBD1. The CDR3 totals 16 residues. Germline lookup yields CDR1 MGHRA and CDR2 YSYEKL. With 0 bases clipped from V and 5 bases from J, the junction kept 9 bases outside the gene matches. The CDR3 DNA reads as TGCGCCAGCAGCCAAGAGCCGTCAGGGGGGGGGACTGAAGCTTTCTTT. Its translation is CASSQEPSGGGTEAFF.

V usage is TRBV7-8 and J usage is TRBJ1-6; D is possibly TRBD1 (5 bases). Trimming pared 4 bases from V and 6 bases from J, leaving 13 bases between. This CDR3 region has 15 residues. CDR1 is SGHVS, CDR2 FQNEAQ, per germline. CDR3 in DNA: TGTGCCAGCAGCTATAGGGGACTTCCTAATTCACCCCTCCACTTT. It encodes CASSYRGLPNSPLHF.

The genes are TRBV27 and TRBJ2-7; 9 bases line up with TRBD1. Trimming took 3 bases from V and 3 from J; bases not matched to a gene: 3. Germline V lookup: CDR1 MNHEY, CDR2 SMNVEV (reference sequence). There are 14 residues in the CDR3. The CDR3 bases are TGTGCCAGCAGTTTGGGGACAGGGAGCTACGAGCAGTACTTC. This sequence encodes CASSLGTGSYEQYF.

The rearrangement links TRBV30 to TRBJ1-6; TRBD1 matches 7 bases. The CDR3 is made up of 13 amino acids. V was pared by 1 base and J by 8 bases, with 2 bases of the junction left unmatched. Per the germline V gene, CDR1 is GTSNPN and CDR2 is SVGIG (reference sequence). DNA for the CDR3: TGTGCCTGGAGTGGACAGGGAGATTCACCCCTCCACTTT. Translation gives CAWSGQGDSPLHF.

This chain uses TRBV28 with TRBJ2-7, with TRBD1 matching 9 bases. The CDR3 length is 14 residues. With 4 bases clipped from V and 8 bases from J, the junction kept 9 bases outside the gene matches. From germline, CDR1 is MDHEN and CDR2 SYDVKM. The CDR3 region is CASSSGDRDKKQYF. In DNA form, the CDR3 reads TGTGCCAGCAGTTCGGGGGACAGGGATAAGAAGCAGTACTTC.

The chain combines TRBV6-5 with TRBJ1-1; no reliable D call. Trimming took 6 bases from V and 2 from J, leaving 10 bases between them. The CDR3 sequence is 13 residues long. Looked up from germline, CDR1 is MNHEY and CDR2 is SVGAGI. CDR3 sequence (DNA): TGTGCCAGCAGGAACGATGCCAACACTGAAGCTTTCTTT. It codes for CASRNDANTEAFF.

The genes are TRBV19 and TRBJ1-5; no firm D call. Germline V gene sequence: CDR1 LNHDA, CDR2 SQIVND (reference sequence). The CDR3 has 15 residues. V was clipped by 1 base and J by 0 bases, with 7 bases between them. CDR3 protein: CASSIGSNSNQPQHF. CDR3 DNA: TGTGCCAGTAGTATAGGATCAAATAGCAATCAGCCCCAGCATTTT.

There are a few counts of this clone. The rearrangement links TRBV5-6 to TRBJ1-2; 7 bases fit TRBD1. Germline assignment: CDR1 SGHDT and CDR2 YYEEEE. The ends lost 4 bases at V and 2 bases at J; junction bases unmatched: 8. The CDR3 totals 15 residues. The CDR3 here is CASSRDRAQNYGYTF. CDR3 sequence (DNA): TGTGCCAGCAGCCGCGACAGGGCCCAAAACTATGGCTACACCTTC.

This CDR3 reads CATSRDRTSVYEQYF. CDR3 bases: TGTGCCACCAGCAGAGATCGGACTAGCGTGTACGAGCAGTACTTC. The J gene is TRBJ2-7, the V gene TRBV15; 9 nucleotides align to TRBD2. The V segment lost 0 bases and the J segment 4 bases; nucleotides outside the gene matches: 4. Per germline, CDR1 LNHNV and CDR2 YYDKDF (reference sequence). The CDR3 contains 15 residues.

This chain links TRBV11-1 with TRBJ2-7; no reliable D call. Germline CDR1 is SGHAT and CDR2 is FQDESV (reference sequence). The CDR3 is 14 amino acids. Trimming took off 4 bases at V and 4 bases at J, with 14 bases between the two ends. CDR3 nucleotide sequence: TGTGCCAGCAGCTCAGGATCGGCACGGTACGAGCAGTACTTC. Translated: CASSSGSARYEQYF.

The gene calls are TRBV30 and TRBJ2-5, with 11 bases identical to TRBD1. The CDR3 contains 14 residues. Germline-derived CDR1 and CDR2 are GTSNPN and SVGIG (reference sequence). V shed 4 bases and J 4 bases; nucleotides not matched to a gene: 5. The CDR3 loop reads CAWTLGTGGETQYF. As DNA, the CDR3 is TGTGCCTGGACCCTCGGGACAGGGGGAGAGACCCAGTACTTC.

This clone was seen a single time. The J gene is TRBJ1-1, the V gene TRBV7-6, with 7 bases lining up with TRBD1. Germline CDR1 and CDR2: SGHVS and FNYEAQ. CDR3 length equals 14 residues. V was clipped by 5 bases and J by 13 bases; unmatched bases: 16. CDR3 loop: CASSPSRWDSKLFF. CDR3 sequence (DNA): TGTGCCAGCAGCCCTTCCCGGTGGGACAGTAAGCTTTTCTTT.

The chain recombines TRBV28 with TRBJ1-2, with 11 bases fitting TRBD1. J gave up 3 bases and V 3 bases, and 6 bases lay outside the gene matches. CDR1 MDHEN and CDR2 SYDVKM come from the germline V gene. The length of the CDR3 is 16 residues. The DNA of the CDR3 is TGTGCCAGCAGTTTCCTGGACAGGGGGCCCGACTATGGCTACACCTTC. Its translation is CASSFLDRGPDYGYTF.

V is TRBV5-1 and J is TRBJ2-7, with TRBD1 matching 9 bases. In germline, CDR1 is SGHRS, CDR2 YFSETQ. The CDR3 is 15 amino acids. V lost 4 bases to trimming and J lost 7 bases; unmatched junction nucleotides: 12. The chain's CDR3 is CASSTLTGGTGEQYF. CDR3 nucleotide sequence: TGCGCCAGCAGCACCTTGACAGGGGGTACCGGGGAGCAGTACTTC.

CDR3 DNA: TGTGCCAGCAGCTTCACCTTTGGGGGCACCGGGGAGCTGTTTTTT. Translating it yields CASSFTFGGTGELFF. V and J are TRBV11-3 and TRBJ2-2, with D perhaps assigned TRBD1 or TRBD2 (5 bases each). Trimming shortened V by 3 bases and J by 4 bases, and 12 bases separated the two germline ends. Germline CDR1 reads SGHNT; CDR2 reads YENEEA. The CDR3 is made up of 15 amino acids.

The CDR3 sequence: CASRSYLYSGNTIYF. CDR3 in DNA: TGTGCCAGCAGGTCTTACCTATACTCTGGAAACACCATATATTTT. The chain carries TRBV6-1 and TRBJ1-3; no reliable D call. The length of the CDR3 is 15 residues. The V and J ends lost 6 bases and 0 bases respectively, with 12 bases between them. Germline CDR1 and CDR2: MNHNS and SASEGT.

Here the CDR3 reads CASSWGTGPYEQYF. In DNA, the CDR3 is TGTGCCAGCAGCTGGGGGACTGGCCCCTACGAGCAGTACTTC. This sequence joins TRBV5-5 and TRBJ2-7, with a tentative D call TRBD2 (6 bases). Germline V lookup: CDR1 SGHKS, CDR2 YYEKEE (reference sequence). Trimming took 3 bases from V and 2 from J, leaving 12 bases between them. The length of the CDR3 is 14 residues.